One sample yielded the 22 T cell receptor beta chains listed below, sequenced in a study of blood T cell repertoires in COVID-19. The method was immunoSEQ multiplex PCR; TCRdb's version includes in-frame clones alone and lacks a portion of them. Altogether some 75,000 clones are present, approximately 90% being singletons, with the ten largest covering around 0.6%. The sequenced material came from peripheral blood. The receptors originated from a man between 60 and 75 years old with acute or convalescent COVID-19.

The chain joins TRBV5-6 to TRBJ2-7, with a weak D call TRBD1 (7 bases). From germline, CDR1 is SGHDT and CDR2 YYEEEE. V lost 0 bases and J 5 bases, leaving 12 bases between the germline ends. The CDR3 spans 14 residues. CDR3 sequence (DNA): TGTGCCAGCAGCTTGGGAGGGGGCGGGAACGAGCAGTACTTC. Translated, it gives CASSLGGGGNEQYF.

The V call is TRBV5-1, the J call TRBJ2-7; 9 nucleotides align to TRBD1. Germline V gene sequence: CDR1 SGHRS, CDR2 YFSETQ. This CDR3 is 14 amino acids long. V shed 2 bases, J shed 3 bases, and the junction held 3 bases outside the gene matches. This CDR3 is CASSFRDRDYEQYF. The DNA of the CDR3 is TGCGCCAGCAGCTTTAGGGACAGGGACTACGAGCAGTACTTC.

This chain connects TRBV4-1 to TRBJ2-7, with 11 positions matching TRBD2. This CDR3 spans 15 amino acids. Trimming cost V 5 bases and J 4 bases; bases outside gene matches: 7. The germline V gene encodes CDR1 MGHRA and CDR2 YSYEKL. The CDR3 sequence is CASSFRLAGRYEQYF. CDR3 bases: TGCGCCAGCAGCTTCCGACTAGCGGGAAGATACGAGCAGTACTTC.

This clone appeared a few times. V usage is TRBV5-1 and J usage is TRBJ1-2; 11 nucleotides match TRBD1. Germline V CDR1 and CDR2: SGHRS, YFSETQ. This CDR3 has 15 amino acids. Trimming cost V 3 bases and J 4 bases; bases outside gene matches: 5. DNA of the CDR3: TGCGCCAGCAGCTCGGACAGGGGGCAAGGCTATGGCTACACCTTC. Protein: CASSSDRGQGYGYTF.

The CDR3 spells CASSVSSGVYNEQFF. The CDR3 region has the DNA TGTGCCAGCAGCGTGTCTAGCGGGGTTTACAATGAGCAGTTCTTC. The V call is TRBV9, the J call TRBJ2-1; the match to TRBD2 covers 9 bases. The germline CDR1 and CDR2 sequences are SGDLS and YYNGEE. CDR3 length equals 15 residues. The V gene end was trimmed by 2 bases and the J gene end by 4 bases; junction bases not matched to a gene: 4.

V and J are TRBV7-9 and TRBJ1-2, with D uncertain. Trimming cost V 5 bases and J 2 bases, with 9 bases left between them. The length of the CDR3 is 13 residues. Germline CDR1 reads SEHNR; CDR2 reads FQNEAQ (reference sequence). CDR3 amino acids: CASSPEGNYGYTF. DNA of the CDR3: TGTGCCAGCAGCCCTGAGGGAAACTATGGCTACACCTTC.

The chain uses TRBV29-1 and TRBJ2-1; D may be TRBD2 (6 bases). The CDR3 is 13 residues long. V shed 2 bases and J shed 9 bases, with 14 bases lying between them. Germline lookup yields CDR1 SQVTM and CDR2 ANQGSEA. This CDR3 is CSVEPRGTGEQFF. CDR3 in DNA: TGCAGCGTTGAACCTCGGGGGACTGGTGAGCAGTTCTTC.

The chain carries TRBV27 and TRBJ2-4; TRBD1 matches at 9 bases. Germline V gene data show CDR1 as MNHEY and CDR2 as SMNVEV (reference sequence). There are 15 residues in the CDR3. Trimming cost V 7 bases and J 5 bases; bases outside gene matches: 9. CDR3 loop: CASTELTGGENIQYF. The CDR3 region has the DNA TGTGCCAGCACCGAGCTAACAGGGGGCGAAAACATTCAGTACTTC.

For the CDR3, the DNA is TGTGCCAGCAGCAGCCTCCCGGGACAGGAAAACACCGGGGAGCTGTTTTTT. Translation: CASSSLPGQENTGELFF. This rearrangement joins TRBV7-6 to TRBJ2-2, with 8 bases aligning to TRBD1. V dropped 5 bases and J dropped 2; count of bases not matched to a gene: 10. Germline lookup yields CDR1 SGHVS and CDR2 FNYEAQ. The CDR3 spans 17 residues. Based on the CDR3 plus reference TRBV7-6 and TRBJ2-2, the full variable domain is GAGVSQSPRYKVTKRGQDVALRCDPISGHVSLYWYRQALGQGPEFLTYFNYEAQQDKSGLPNDRFSAERPEGSISTLTIQRTEQRDSAMYRCASSSLPGQENTGELFFGEGSRLTVL.

V gene TRBV18 combines with J gene TRBJ1-4; D unresolved. The CDR3 is 17 residues long. Germline CDR1 reads KGHSH; CDR2 reads LQKENI. V was shortened by 6 bases and J by 0 bases, with 17 bases between the two germline ends. Written as DNA, the CDR3 is TGTGCCAGCTCGCCTTTGGGGAGTGGTGCAACTAATGAAAAACTGTTTTTT. Protein: CASSPLGSGATNEKLFF.

The chain joins TRBV9 to TRBJ2-1; 7 positions agree with TRBD2. Germline V CDR1 and CDR2: SGDLS, YYNGEE. V was pared by 4 bases and J by 10 bases, with 17 bases of the junction left unmatched. The CDR3 contains 16 residues. As DNA, the CDR3 is TGTGCCAGCAGCTTGCGCCTAGGACTAGGCGCCAACGAGCAGTTCTTC. It codes for CASSLRLGLGANEQFF.

The chain is built from TRBV10-3 and TRBJ2-7; the match to TRBD1 covers 10 bases. CDR3 length: 13 amino acids. CDR1 and CDR2 from the germline V gene are ENHRY and SYGVKD. Trimming removed 4 bases from V and 5 bases from J; junction bases left unmatched: 2. CDR3 sequence reads: CAISGQGAHEQYF. The CDR3 coding sequence is TGTGCCATCAGTGGACAGGGGGCTCACGAGCAGTACTTC.

This clone turned up a few times. The chain links TRBV19 to TRBJ1-5; 8 nucleotides align to TRBD1. V dropped 8 bases and J dropped 7; count of bases not matched to a gene: 7. This CDR3 spans 13 amino acids. In germline, CDR1 is LNHDA, CDR2 SQIVND (reference sequence). CDR3 bases: TGTGCCAGTGACAGGGGCGTAGGGCAGCCCCAGCATTTT. Its protein is CASDRGVGQPQHF. Combining the CDR3 with reference TRBV19 and TRBJ1-5 gives the whole variable domain DGGITQSPKYLFRKEGQNVTLSCEQNLNHDAMYWYRQDPGQGLRLIYYSQIVNDFQKGDIAEGYSVSREKKESFPLTVTSAQKNPTAFYLCASDRGVGQPQHFGDGTRLSIL.

This clone was recorded only once. This chain uses TRBV5-1 with TRBJ1-1; 7 bases are a match to TRBD1. The trim removed 1 base at V and 4 bases at J, leaving 4 bases unmatched. CDR3 length: 14 residues. The germline CDR1 and CDR2 sequences are SGHRS and YFSETQ. Here the CDR3 DNA reads TGCGCCAGCAGCTTGCTACAGGGGAGCACTGAAGCTTTCTTT. It specifies CASSLLQGSTEAFF.

This clone came up a few times. The chain joins TRBV5-1 to TRBJ1-2; perhaps TRBD1 as D (5 bases). CDR3 size: 13 residues. Between the trimmed V and J ends, which lost 1 base and 3 bases, there was a span of 7 bases. Per the germline V gene, CDR1 is SGHRS and CDR2 is YFSETQ. For the CDR3, the DNA is TGCGCCAGCAGCTTGTTAGGGGACTATGGCTACACCTTC. Its protein is CASSLLGDYGYTF.

This sequence joins TRBV29-1 and TRBJ2-1; a possible D gene is TRBD1 (6 bases). This CDR3 comprises 12 residues. Trimming took 4 bases from V and 9 from J, leaving 13 bases between them. Germline CDR1 reads SQVTM; CDR2 reads ANQGSEA. CDR3: CSVGGGVGEQFF. The DNA of the CDR3 is TGCAGCGTTGGAGGGGGTGTCGGTGAGCAGTTCTTC.

This clone was seen just once. The rearrangement links TRBV19 to TRBJ1-5; the D gene is possibly TRBD1 (6 bases). The germline gives CDR1 LNHDA, CDR2 SQIVND (reference sequence). V lost 5 bases, J lost 1 base, and 18 bases lay in between. The CDR3 loop spans 17 amino acids. The CDR3 sequence: CASSPRTGQRSNQPQHF. In nucleotides, the CDR3 is TGTGCCAGTAGTCCACGCACCGGACAGAGAAGCAATCAGCCCCAGCATTTT.

This rearrangement joins TRBV7-9 to TRBJ1-2, with 8 bases fitting TRBD1. J lost 0 bases, V lost 5 bases, and 2 bases had no gene match. The CDR3 has 14 residues. Looked up from germline, CDR1 is SEHNR and CDR2 is FQNEAQ (reference sequence). This chain's CDR3 is CASSPTGANYGYTF. For the CDR3, the DNA is TGTGCCAGCAGCCCGACAGGGGCTAACTATGGCTACACCTTC.

This chain joins TRBV12-5 and TRBJ1-1; D perhaps matches TRBD1 (5 bases). Germline V gene lookup returns CDR1 LGHNT and CDR2 FRNRAP. Trimming cost V 4 bases and J 1 base, with 7 bases left between them. This CDR3 has 13 amino acids. The CDR3 region has the DNA TGTGCTAGTGGTTCAGGGTGGAACACTGAAGCTTTCTTT. Protein: CASGSGWNTEAFF.

This rearrangement joins TRBV3-1 (or the pseudogene TRBV3-2) to TRBJ2-7, with 9 positions matching TRBD1. Trimming cost V 5 bases and J 3 bases; bases outside gene matches: 8. The CDR3 sequence is 15 residues long. Germline assignment: CDR1 LGHDT and CDR2 YNNKEL (reference sequence). Here the CDR3 DNA reads TGTGCCAGCAGCGGGACCGGGACAGGGAACTACGAGCAGTACTTC. Translating it yields CASSGTGTGNYEQYF.

The genes are TRBV7-6 and TRBJ1-2; 12 bases map to TRBD1. Trimming at V came to 3 bases and at J to 7 bases, leaving 12 bases not matched to a gene. This CDR3 has 17 residues. Germline CDR1 is SGHVS and CDR2 is FNYEAQ. CDR3 sequence: CASSLGVPGQGARGYTF. CDR3 bases: TGTGCCAGCAGCTTGGGGGTCCCGGGACAGGGGGCACGTGGCTACACCTTC.

The chain has TRBV2 and TRBJ1-5; 11 bases are shared with TRBD1. CDR3 size: 16 residues. V lost 3 bases to trimming and J lost 2 bases; unmatched junction nucleotides: 3. Germline CDR1 reads SNHLY; CDR2 reads FYNNEI. In DNA form, the CDR3 reads TGTGCCAGCAGTGATGGACAGGGGGCCGGCAATCAGCCCCAGCATTTT. Amino acids: CASSDGQGAGNQPQHF.